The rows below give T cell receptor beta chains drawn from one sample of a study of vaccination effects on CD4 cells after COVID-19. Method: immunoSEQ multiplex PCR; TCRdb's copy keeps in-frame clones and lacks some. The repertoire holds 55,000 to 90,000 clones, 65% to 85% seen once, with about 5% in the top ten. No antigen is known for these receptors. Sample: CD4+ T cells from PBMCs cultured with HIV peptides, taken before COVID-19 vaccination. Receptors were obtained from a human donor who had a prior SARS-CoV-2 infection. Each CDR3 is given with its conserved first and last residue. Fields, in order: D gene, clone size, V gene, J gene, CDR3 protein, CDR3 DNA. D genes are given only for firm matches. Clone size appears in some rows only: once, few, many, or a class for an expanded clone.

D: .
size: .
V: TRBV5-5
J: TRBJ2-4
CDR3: CASSLFPGKNIQYF
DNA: TGTGCCAGCAGCTTGTTCCCAGGAAAAAACATTCAGTACTTC

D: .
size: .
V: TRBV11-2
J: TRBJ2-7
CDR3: CASSLMAEDYEQYF
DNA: TGTGCCAGCAGCTTAATGGCCGAAGACTACGAGCAGTACTTC

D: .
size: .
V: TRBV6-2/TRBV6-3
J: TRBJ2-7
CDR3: CASSTRQRWSYEQYF
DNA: TGTGCCAGCAGTACCAGACAGAGATGGTCCTACGAGCAGTACTTC

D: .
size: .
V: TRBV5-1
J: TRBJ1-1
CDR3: CASSLAPMTSRAFF
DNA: TGCGCCAGCAGCTTGGCCCCGATGACTAGCCGAGCTTTCTTT

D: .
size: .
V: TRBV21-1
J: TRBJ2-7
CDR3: CASSKGVIGTGGHEQYF
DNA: TGTGCCAGCAGCAAAGGGGTTATCGGGACAGGGGGCCACGAGCAGTACTTC

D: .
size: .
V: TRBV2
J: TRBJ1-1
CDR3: CASSPRGLQWRAFF
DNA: TGTGCCAGCAGTCCCCGCGGATTACAGTGGAGAGCTTTCTTT

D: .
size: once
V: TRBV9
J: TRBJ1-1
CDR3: CASSVLGDTEAFF
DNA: TGTGCCAGCAGCGTCTTGGGGGACACTGAAGCTTTCTTT

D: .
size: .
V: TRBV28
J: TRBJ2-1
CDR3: CASRGLSDRYNEQFF
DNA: TGTGCCAGCAGGGGCCTCTCGGACAGATACAATGAGCAGTTCTTC

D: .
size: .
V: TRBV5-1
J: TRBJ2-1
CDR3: CASSTLSYNEQFF
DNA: TGCGCCAGCAGCACACTCTCCTACAATGAGCAGTTCTTC

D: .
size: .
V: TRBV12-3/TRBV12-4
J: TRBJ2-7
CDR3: CASSLFGWSEQYF
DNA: TGTGCCAGCAGTTTATTTGGGTGGAGCGAGCAGTACTTC

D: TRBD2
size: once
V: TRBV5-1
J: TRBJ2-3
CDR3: CASSLQAGATDTQYF
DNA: TGCGCCAGCAGCTTGCAAGCGGGGGCAACAGATACGCAGTATTTT

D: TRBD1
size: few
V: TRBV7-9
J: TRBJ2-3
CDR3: CASSQGQGPDTQYF
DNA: TGTGCCAGCAGCCAGGGACAGGGACCAGATACGCAGTATTTT

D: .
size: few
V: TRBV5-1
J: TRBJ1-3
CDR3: CASSLDGKSGNTIYF
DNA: TGCGCCAGCAGCTTGGATGGCAAGTCTGGAAACACCATATATTTT

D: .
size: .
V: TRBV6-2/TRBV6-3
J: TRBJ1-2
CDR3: CASSYSGGSGYTF
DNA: TGTGCCAGCAGTTACTCGGGGGGATCTGGCTACACCTTC

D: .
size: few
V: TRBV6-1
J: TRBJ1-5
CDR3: CASSEFWRSNQPQHF
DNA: TGTGCCAGCAGTGAATTTTGGAGGAGCAATCAGCCCCAGCATTTT

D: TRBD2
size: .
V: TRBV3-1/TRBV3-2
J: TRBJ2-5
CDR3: CASSRGGRARGETQYF
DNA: TGTGCCAGCAGTCGGGGCGGGAGGGCCAGAGGAGAGACCCAGTACTTC

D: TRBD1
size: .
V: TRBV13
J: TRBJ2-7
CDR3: CASSLNRGNYEQYF
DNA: TGTGCCAGCAGCTTAAACAGGGGGAACTACGAGCAGTACTTC

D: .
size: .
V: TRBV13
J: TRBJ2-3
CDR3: CASSLAPGLGGREDTQYF
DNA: TGTGCCAGCAGCTTAGCGCCAGGACTAGGGGGCCGGGAAGATACGCAGTATTTT

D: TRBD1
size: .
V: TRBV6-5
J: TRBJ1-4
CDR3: CASKDRGREKLFF
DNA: TGTGCCAGTAAGGACAGGGGTCGTGAAAAACTGTTTTTT

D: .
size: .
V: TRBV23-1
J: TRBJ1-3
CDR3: CASPIGVGSSGNTIYF
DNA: TGCGCCAGCCCAATAGGGGTCGGGAGCTCTGGAAACACCATATATTTT

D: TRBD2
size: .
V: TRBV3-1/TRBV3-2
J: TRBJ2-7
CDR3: CASADSGGPGEQYF
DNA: TGTGCCAGCGCCGATAGCGGGGGGCCGGGCGAGCAGTACTTC

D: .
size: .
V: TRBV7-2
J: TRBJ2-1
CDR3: CASSLYREEYNEQFF
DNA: TGTGCCAGCAGCTTATACAGGGAGGAATACAATGAGCAGTTCTTC

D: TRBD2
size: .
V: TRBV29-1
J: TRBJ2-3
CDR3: CSVVASGLSTDTQYF
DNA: TGCAGCGTTGTGGCTAGCGGGCTTAGCACAGATACGCAGTATTTT

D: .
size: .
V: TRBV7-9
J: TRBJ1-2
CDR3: CASSWGRDYGYTF
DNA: TGTGCCAGCAGCTGGGGCAGGGACTATGGCTACACCTTC

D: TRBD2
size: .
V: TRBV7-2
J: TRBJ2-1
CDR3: CASSLVPWVAGSSYNEQFF
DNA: TGTGCCAGCAGCTTAGTGCCCTGGGTAGCGGGGTCTTCATACAATGAGCAGTTCTTC

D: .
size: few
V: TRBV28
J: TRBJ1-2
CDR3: CASSEEYHGYTF
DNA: TGTGCCAGCAGTGAAGAATATCATGGCTACACCTTC

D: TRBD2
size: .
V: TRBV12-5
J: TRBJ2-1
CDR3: CASGPGGSYNEQFF
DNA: TGTGCTAGTGGACCGGGGGGCTCCTACAATGAGCAGTTCTTC

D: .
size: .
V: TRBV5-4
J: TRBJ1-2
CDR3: CASSFYSRGYGYTF
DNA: TGTGCCAGCAGCTTTTATAGCCGGGGCTATGGCTACACCTTC

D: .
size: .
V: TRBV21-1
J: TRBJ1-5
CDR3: CASSKVCWVDNQPQHF
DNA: TGTGCCAGCAGCAAAGTCTGCTGGGTTGACAATCAGCCCCAGCATTTT

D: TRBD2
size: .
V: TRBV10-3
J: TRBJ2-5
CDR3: CAISAGTSGHQETQYF
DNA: TGTGCCATCAGCGCCGGGACTAGCGGACACCAAGAGACCCAGTACTTC

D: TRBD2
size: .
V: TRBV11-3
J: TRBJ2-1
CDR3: CASSASTSGLDNEQFF
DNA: TGTGCCAGCAGCGCCTCGACTAGCGGACTTGACAATGAGCAGTTCTTC

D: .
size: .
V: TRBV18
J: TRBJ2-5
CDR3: CASSPPSGSQETQYF
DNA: TGTGCCAGCTCACCACCGTCAGGGTCCCAAGAGACCCAGTACTTC

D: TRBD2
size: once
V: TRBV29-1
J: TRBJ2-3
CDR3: CSVVASGASDTQYF
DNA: TGCAGCGTTGTAGCTAGCGGAGCATCAGATACGCAGTATTTT

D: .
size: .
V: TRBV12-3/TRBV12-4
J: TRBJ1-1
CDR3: CASTRSHGTEAFF
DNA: TGTGCCAGCACCCGGAGTCATGGCACTGAAGCTTTCTTT

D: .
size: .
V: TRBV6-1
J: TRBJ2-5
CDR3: CASSEEHQETQYF
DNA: TGTGCCAGCAGTGAAGAACACCAAGAGACCCAGTACTTC

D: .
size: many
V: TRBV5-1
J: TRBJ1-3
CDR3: CASSREGLSGNTIYF
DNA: TGCGCCAGCAGCCGGGAGGGGCTCTCTGGAAACACCATATATTTT

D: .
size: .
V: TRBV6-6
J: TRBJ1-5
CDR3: CASSYFGDWDQPQHF
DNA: TGTGCCAGCAGTTACTTTGGGGACTGGGATCAGCCCCAGCATTTT

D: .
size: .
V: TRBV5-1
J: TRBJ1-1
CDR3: CASSYLRGVNTEAFF
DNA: TGCGCCAGCAGCTATCTTCGGGGCGTTAACACTGAAGCTTTCTTT

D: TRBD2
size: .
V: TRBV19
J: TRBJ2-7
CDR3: CASSSQARLAGLSYEQYF
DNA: TGTGCCAGTAGTTCCCAGGCCCGACTAGCGGGACTCAGCTACGAGCAGTACTTC

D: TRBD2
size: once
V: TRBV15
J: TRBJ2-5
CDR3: CATSRDAGLAILGETQYF
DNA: TGTGCCACCAGCAGAGATGCCGGACTAGCGATATTGGGGGAGACCCAGTACTTC

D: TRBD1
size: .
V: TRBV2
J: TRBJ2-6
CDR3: CASSDMDRGWAGANVLTF
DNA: TGTGCCAGCAGTGATATGGACAGGGGGTGGGCTGGGGCCAACGTCCTGACTTTC